Below, 23 T cell receptor beta chains from the same sample are listed, as sequenced in a study of beta chain features in type 1 diabetes (dated by TCRdb to 2016 to 2019). General conclusions and limits of the study: In all four CD4+ subsets, TCRB CDR3 length was moderately but significantly shorter in type 1 diabetes patients.

Which antigens these TCRs recognize remains unknown. The receptor library was made with the immunoSEQ multiplex PCR assay. The entire amount of isolated RNA was reverse transcribed using the High Capacity cDNA Reverse Transcription Kit, so the sequenced TCRB transcripts were expressed ones. TCRdb took over this immuneACCESS table, retaining in-frame rearrangements with V and J assigned. Such tables are incomplete; in checked studies, under half of the missing clones stem from an unresolved V gene, and the remainder is unexplained. This sample has 250,000 or so clones in its table, and about 20% of those were observed once. Of the sample, about 0.027% is held by the ten largest clones. The specimen sequenced was naive CD4+ T cells from blood. The cell subset or site label of this sample denotes: true naive CD4+ T cells. The receptors were sampled from a woman aged 40 to 50 with type 1 diabetes.

The chain has TRBV4-2 and TRBJ1-5; no reliable D call. V lost 1 base, J lost 6 bases, and 13 bases lay in between. Germline lookup yields CDR1 LGHNA and CDR2 YNFKEQ. This CDR3 has 15 residues. CDR3 sequence (DNA): TGTGCCAGCAGCCAAGGGCAGGCGGCGGGTCAGCCCCAGCATTTT. Its protein is CASSQGQAAGQPQHF.

The chain uses TRBV14 and TRBJ2-5; 7 nucleotides match TRBD1. The CDR3 totals 13 residues. V shed 8 bases and J 3 bases; nucleotides not matched to a gene: 6. Germline V gene data show CDR1 as SGHDN and CDR2 as FVKESK. The CDR3 sequence is CASGRQGKETQYF. The CDR3 region has the DNA TGTGCCAGCGGTAGACAGGGAAAAGAGACCCAGTACTTC.

As DNA, the CDR3 is TGCGCCAGCAGTCCGGTGGGGAGCACTGAAGCTTTCTTT. It yields the protein CASSPVGSTEAFF. This chain connects TRBV4-1 to TRBJ1-1, with no clear D. The CDR3 sequence is 13 residues long. CDR1 is MGHRA, CDR2 YSYEKL, per germline. Trimming took off 6 bases at V and 4 bases at J, with 12 bases between the two ends.

This clone was observed a handful of times. V gene TRBV5-1 combines with J gene TRBJ2-7; the match to TRBD2 covers 7 bases. Germline assignment: CDR1 SGHRS and CDR2 YFSETQ. V shed 1 base and J 4 bases; nucleotides not matched to a gene: 5. This CDR3 is 14 amino acids long. The CDR3 here is CASSLSGTEYEQYF. The CDR3 DNA is TGCGCCAGCAGCTTGAGCGGGACGGAATACGAGCAGTACTTC.

This clone was found a few times. This sequence joins TRBV4-3 and TRBJ2-3; 8 bases map to TRBD1. The CDR3 totals 15 residues. V was clipped by 4 bases and J by 4 bases; unmatched bases: 7. Germline V gene data show CDR1 as LGHNA and CDR2 as YSLEER. CDR3 sequence (DNA): TGCGCCAGCAGCCGAGGACAGGGAATTGCAGATACGCAGTATTTT. Residues: CASSRGQGIADTQYF.

The table lists this clone with a few counts. V and J are TRBV9 and TRBJ2-3; TRBD2 aligns across 10 bases. This CDR3 region has 15 residues. CDR1 and CDR2 (germline): SGDLS, YYNGEE. Trimming at V came to 4 bases and at J to 0 bases, leaving 2 bases not matched to a gene. CDR3 residues: CASSRTSGSTDTQYF. CDR3 sequence (DNA): TGTGCCAGCAGCCGGACTAGCGGAAGCACAGATACGCAGTATTTT.

The J gene is TRBJ2-1, the V gene TRBV23-1; D is perhaps TRBD2 (5 bases). TRBV23-1 is sorted into the ORF group, with uncertain function. This CDR3 region has 15 residues. Trimming pared 4 bases from V and 12 bases from J, leaving 22 bases between. The CDR3 sequence: CASSRSSEGSKTQFF. The CDR3 DNA sequence: TGCGCCAGCAGTCGTTCGTCAGAGGGCAGTAAGACGCAGTTCTTC.

This clone was picked up a small number of times. Other DNA sequences from this sample encode an identical CDR3 as well. V gene TRBV18 combines with J gene TRBJ2-3; D is unclear. The CDR3 spans 14 residues. The germline V gene encodes CDR1 KGHSH and CDR2 LQKENI. The ends were cut back, 6 bases at V and 3 bases at J, with 13 bases in the middle. The CDR3 sequence: CASSPSLGTDTQYF. In nucleotides, the CDR3 is TGTGCCAGCTCCCCCTCCCTCGGGACAGATACGCAGTATTTT.

This clone appeared a single time. The rearrangement links TRBV5-1 to TRBJ2-7; 11 bases agree with TRBD1. The CDR3 is 15 amino acids. CDR1 and CDR2 from the germline V gene are SGHRS and YFSETQ. Losses at the gene ends were 5 bases for V and 5 bases for J; bases not matched to a gene: 9. DNA for the CDR3: TGCGCCAGCAGTTGGACAGGGGGCGCAGGCCACGAGCAGTACTTC. Translation gives CASSWTGGAGHEQYF.

This clone was seen only a few times. J is TRBJ2-3 and V is TRBV7-9; a weak D match, TRBD2 (5 bases). There are 11 residues in the CDR3. V was clipped by 5 bases and J by 10 bases, with 10 bases between them. Germline V lookup: CDR1 SEHNR, CDR2 FQNEAQ (reference sequence). In DNA form, the CDR3 reads TGTGCCAGCAGCCCGGGGTTAGCGCAGTATTTT. Translating gives CASSPGLAQYF. The whole variable domain, filled in from reference TRBV7-9 and TRBJ2-3, reads DTGVSQNPRHKITKRGQNVTFRCDPISEHNRLYWYRQTLGQGPEFLTYFQNEAQLEKSRLLSDRFSAERPKGSFSTLEIQRTEQGDSAMYLCASSPGLAQYFGPGTRLTVL.

This clone was observed a few times. The chain has TRBV2 and TRBJ1-1, with D hard to call. Trimming cost V 8 bases and J 2 bases, with 9 bases left between them. From germline, CDR1 is SNHLY and CDR2 FYNNEI. The CDR3 extends over 12 amino acids. CDR3 loop: CASEDGNTEAFF. DNA for the CDR3: TGTGCCAGCGAGGATGGTAACACTGAAGCTTTCTTT.

The chain uses TRBV5-1 and TRBJ2-1; 12 bases align to TRBD2. V lost 4 bases to trimming and J lost 4 bases; unmatched junction nucleotides: 6. This CDR3 has 16 residues. In germline, CDR1 is SGHRS, CDR2 YFSETQ. In nucleotides, the CDR3 is TGCGCCAGCAGCCCCCGGACTAGCGGGGCATACAATGAGCAGTTCTTC. Amino acid sequence: CASSPRTSGAYNEQFF. The full variable domain, its missing parts supplied by reference TRBV5-1 and TRBJ2-1, is KAGVTQTPRYLIKTRGQQVTLSCSPISGHRSVSWYQQTPGQGLQFLFEYFSETQRNKGNFPGRFSGRQFSNSRSEMNVSTLELGDSALYLCASSPRTSGAYNEQFFGPGTRLTVL.

The sample holds a few counts of this clone. The rearrangement uses TRBV7-9 and TRBJ1-5; D uncertain. The CDR3 is 15 residues long. V shed 0 bases and J shed 6 bases, with 12 bases lying between them. The germline CDR1 and CDR2 sequences are SEHNR and FQNEAQ (reference sequence). CDR3 loop: CASSLAGPGGQPQHF. Here the CDR3 DNA reads TGTGCCAGCAGCTTAGCAGGACCTGGAGGTCAGCCCCAGCATTTT.

The CDR3 nucleotides read TGCAGCGTTGAGGCAGGCCAGAACACTGAAGCTTTCTTT. It codes for CSVEAGQNTEAFF. The V and J genes are TRBV29-1 and TRBJ1-1; D not certain. CDR3 length: 13 amino acids. Trimming pared 3 bases from V and 1 base from J, leaving 9 bases between. Germline V gene sequence: CDR1 SQVTM, CDR2 ANQGSEA. Full variable domain (rest looked up from reference TRBV29-1 and TRBJ1-1): SAVISQKPSRDICQRGTSLTIQCQVDSQVTMMFWYRQQPGQSLTLIATANQGSEATYESGFVIDKFPISRPNLTFSTLTVSNMSPEDSSIYLCSVEAGQNTEAFFGQGTRLTVV.

The rearrangement links TRBV18 to TRBJ2-7; D is unresolved. V shed 3 bases and J shed 0 bases, with 12 bases lying between them. CDR1 and CDR2 (germline): KGHSH, LQKENI. The CDR3 is 15 residues long. The CDR3 loop is CASSPSHDNSYEQYF. In DNA, the CDR3 is TGTGCCAGCTCACCCTCACATGACAACTCCTACGAGCAGTACTTC.

This clone was counted only a few times. Other DNA sequences within the sample encode an identical CDR3. This chain uses TRBV20-1 with TRBJ1-1; 9 positions agree with TRBD1. Germline V CDR1 and CDR2: DFQATT, SNEGSKA (reference sequence). CDR3 size: 11 residues. The CDR3 reads CRGQGGTEAFF. The CDR3 nucleotides read TGCAGGGGACAGGGAGGGACTGAAGCTTTCTTT.

This clone has only a few counts. The chain carries TRBV9 and TRBJ2-7, with TRBD2 matching 8 bases. The CDR3 loop spans 15 amino acids. CDR1 is SGDLS, CDR2 YYNGEE, per germline. V was clipped by 4 bases and J by 0 bases; unmatched bases: 6. The CDR3 spells CASSLRGGDSYEQYF. The CDR3 nucleotides are TGTGCCAGCAGCCTCCGGGGGGGCGACTCCTACGAGCAGTACTTC.

This clone has more than one count but fewer than ten. The genes are TRBV7-2 and TRBJ2-3; D is unclear. V lost 5 bases to trimming and J lost 4 bases, with 16 bases between them. The CDR3 covers 15 residues. The germline V gene has CDR1 SGHTA and CDR2 FQGNSA. DNA of the CDR3: TGTGCCAGCAGCCTCGTGAGCATTAGCCCAGATACGCAGTATTTT. The encoded protein is CASSLVSISPDTQYF.

The chain is built from TRBV7-9 and TRBJ2-1, with 7 bases aligning to TRBD2. Germline CDR1 and CDR2: SEHNR and FQNEAQ (reference sequence). The CDR3 covers 14 residues. Unmatched junction bases numbered 13, after V lost 10 bases and J lost 7 bases. The CDR3 coding sequence is TGTGCCATCATCTACGGCGGGAGTGGGAATGAGCAGTTCTTC. Its protein product is CAIIYGGSGNEQFF.

This clone was detected only a few times. CDR3 protein: CSVDPGHLEQFF. The CDR3 DNA follows: TGCAGCGTAGATCCGGGACACCTCGAGCAGTTCTTC. The chain uses TRBV29-1 and TRBJ2-1; weak D call: TRBD1 (6 bases). V lost 6 bases, J lost 10 bases, and 16 bases lay in between. This CDR3 comprises 12 residues. Germline V gives CDR1 SQVTM, CDR2 ANQGSEA.

This clone was detected only a few times. This chain joins TRBV7-9 and TRBJ1-1, with unresolved D. CDR3 length equals 15 residues. CDR1 SEHNR and CDR2 FQNEAQ come from the germline V gene (reference sequence). Trimming removed 5 bases from V and 0 bases from J, with 13 bases in between. The CDR3 nucleotides read TGTGCCAGCAGCCATCCCAGGCGCATGAACACTGAAGCTTTCTTT. Translation: CASSHPRRMNTEAFF.

The chain has TRBV19 and TRBJ1-5, with 8 positions matching TRBD1. This CDR3 comprises 14 residues. V lost 8 bases, J lost 0 bases, and 3 bases stayed unmatched. Germline V gene data show CDR1 as LNHDA and CDR2 as SQIVND (reference sequence). For the CDR3, the DNA is TGTGCCAGTGGACAGGGACATAGCAATCAGCCCCAGCATTTT. Residues: CASGQGHSNQPQHF.

The rearrangement uses TRBV30 and TRBJ2-2, with a possible D match to TRBD2 (5 bases). The CDR3 runs to 13 residues. From germline, CDR1 is GTSNPN and CDR2 SVGIG (reference sequence). Trimming shortened V by 2 bases and J by 8 bases, and 12 bases separated the two germline ends. The CDR3 loop is CAWSKLAGGELFF. The DNA for the CDR3 is TGTGCCTGGAGTAAGCTAGCCGGGGGGGAGCTGTTTTTT.